This T cell receptor (beta chain) emerged from a study of T cells expressing NK-cell markers (dated by TCRdb to 2018 to 2020). At the level of the whole study: In sorted CD3+CD56+NKG2C+, CD3+CD56+NKG2C- and CD3+CD56-NKG2C+ T-cell subsets from several donors, TCR beta-chain repertoires were profiled. Of the eight sequenced donors, seven were found to be HCMV-seropositive and one was found to be HCMV-seronegative. Randomly selected healthy volunteers, three men and five women, were used as the eight sequenced donors. Illumina HiSeq 2000/2500, MiSeq or NextSeq was used to sequence libraries as 2 x 150 bp reads. Findings and caveats that apply to the study as a whole: In more than 5 donors, the dominant CD3+CD56+NKG2C+ clonotypes ranked among the top 10 CD8+ clonotypes, making up roughly 1.0-7.0% of CD8+ T cells. Those dominant clonotypes were again the most abundant among CD3+CD56-NKG2C+ cells in a few donors, at roughly 25-65%. It remained unclear whether the expanded NKG2C-expressing T cell clones were specific for HCMV antigens.

Points on this clonotype: Its antigen target is currently unknown.

The data were produced on an Illumina HiSeq 2000. The TCR beta cDNA libraries were made using 5'RACE template switching, a step that added both a universal primer site and unique molecular identifiers. Priming for cDNA synthesis came from the TCR beta constant segment, and two successive PCR amplification steps followed. The authors' pipeline ran thus. Reads were demultiplexed and grouped by UMI with MIGEC, and clonotypes were assembled and quantified with MiTCR. To exclude erroneous sequences, any TCR cDNA sequence not supported by at least two reads was discarded. The tcR package was used for downstream repertoire analysis, and clonotypes were matched between fractions using CDR3 nucleotide sequence together with V segment. VDJmatch was used to annotate antigen specificity against VDJdb, with one amino acid substitution in CDR3 permitted. TCRdb reprocessed the reads and lists each CDR3 protein sequence as a single entry, with no DNA. The authors' filters were not applied to this entry. The sample table holds about 390,000 distinct CDR3 sequences. About 10% of the sample lies in the top ten.

To determine HCMV serostatus, a commercial ELISA kit was used to detect HCMV-specific IgG in serum. Peripheral blood mononuclear cells were isolated from blood by Ficoll density gradient centrifugation. From the germline V gene, CDR1 is SGHTA and CDR2 is FQGTGA. Its CDR3 holds 14 amino acids, cysteine through phenylalanine. No DNA sequence is on record. The V and J genes are TRBV7-3 and TRBJ2-1; TCRdb lists TRBD2, though no DNA is available to test this call. The receptor was isolated from a woman aged 50 to 60 in good health. Donor details come from another sample of the same person, matched by shared clones. Specimen: blood T cells: a sorted CD56 or NKG2C T cell subset, CD4+ or CD8+ T cells, or bulk PBMC T cells (not recorded which). Here the CDR3 is given as CASEREGGYNEQFF.